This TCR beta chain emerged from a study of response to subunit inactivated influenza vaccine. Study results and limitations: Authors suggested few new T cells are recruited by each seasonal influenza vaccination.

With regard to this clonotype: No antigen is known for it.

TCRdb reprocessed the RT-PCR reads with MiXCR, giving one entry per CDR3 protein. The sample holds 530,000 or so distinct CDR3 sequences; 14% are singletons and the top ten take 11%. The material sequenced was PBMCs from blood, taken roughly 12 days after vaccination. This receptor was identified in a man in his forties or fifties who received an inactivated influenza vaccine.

CDR3 in amino acids: CATSDGGSGANVLTF. The DNA for the CDR3 is TGTGCCACCAGTGATGGGGGCTCTGGGGCCAACGTCCTGACTTTC. This chain uses TRBV24-1 with TRBJ2-6; TRBD1 or TRBD2 may be the D gene (5 bases each). V lost 3 bases to trimming and J lost 0 bases, with 5 bases between them. CDR3 length: 15 residues. Germline CDR1 KGHDR, CDR2 SFDVKD.